What follows are 9 T cell receptor beta chains derived from one specimen sequenced in a study of cytomegalovirus exposure and HLA in healthy donors. The PCR employed 60 Vbeta primers together with 13 Jbeta primers. Clones were read by immunoSEQ multiplex PCR, and TCRdb kept only the in-frame ones, dropping some. Among 130,000 to 150,000 clones listed, around 82% were seen once. The material sequenced was PBMCs. The source of these receptors is a woman aged 18-35 years in good health and CMV-seropositive.

This clone was detected only once. The gene calls are TRBV27 and TRBJ2-1; maybe TRBD2 (5 bases). This CDR3 is 14 amino acids long. Trimming took 6 bases from V and 3 from J, leaving 12 bases between them. The germline V gene encodes CDR1 MNHEY and CDR2 SMNVEV (reference sequence). CDR3 protein: CASSRASLYNEQFF. CDR3 DNA sequence: TGTGCCAGCAGCCGTGCTAGCCTCTACAATGAGCAGTTCTTC.

The V call is TRBV5-1, the J call TRBJ1-3; 8 bases match TRBD1. The CDR3 covers 17 residues. Germline lookup yields CDR1 SGHRS and CDR2 YFSETQ. Trimming cost V 4 bases and J 1 base; bases outside gene matches: 10. The CDR3 DNA reads TGCGCCAGCAGCCCCACCACAGGGGGGGTTTCTGGAAACACCATATATTTT. It is translated as CASSPTTGGVSGNTIYF.

For the CDR3, the DNA is TGTGCCAGCAGCCAACAGGGGACTAACTATGGCTACACCTTC. This gives the protein CASSQQGTNYGYTF. The rearrangement links TRBV6-1 to TRBJ1-2, with TRBD1 identical over 7 bases. The CDR3 extends over 14 amino acids. Germline CDR1 is MNHNS and CDR2 is SASEGT. Losses at the gene ends were 6 bases for V and 0 bases for J; bases not matched to a gene: 4.

Only a few counts were recorded for this clone. The V gene is TRBV12-5, the J gene TRBJ2-7, with TRBD2 matching over 11 bases. This CDR3 contains 16 residues. CDR1 and CDR2 (germline): LGHNT, FRNRAP. The V segment lost 2 bases and the J segment 0 bases; nucleotides outside the gene matches: 3. The CDR3 DNA follows: TGTGCTAGTGGTTTGTATACTAGCGGGGGCTCCTACGAGCAGTACTTC. Its translation is CASGLYTSGGSYEQYF.

The genes are TRBV10-2 and TRBJ1-1; TRBD1 matches 7 bases. The CDR3 length is 14 residues. The germline V gene has CDR1 WSHSY and CDR2 SAAADI. J was trimmed by 1 base and V by 5 bases; bases with no gene match: 4. DNA for the CDR3: TGCGCCAGCAGTTGGGACAGCCGGAACACTGAAGCTTTCTTT. Protein sequence: CASSWDSRNTEAFF.

The chain joins TRBV6-1 to TRBJ2-1; perhaps TRBD2 as D (5 bases). Germline CDR1 and CDR2: MNHNS and SASEGT. Trimming stripped 0 bases from V and 9 bases from J, with 15 bases between. The CDR3 has 15 residues. The CDR3 DNA is TGTGCCAGCAGTGAAGCGGATGTAGGGAGCTTTGAGCAGTTCTTC. Its translation: CASSEADVGSFEQFF.

This clone showed up just a few times. J is TRBJ1-6 and V is TRBV6-4, with D possibly TRBD1 on 6 matching bases. V was shortened by 4 bases and J by 10 bases, with 14 bases between the two germline ends. Germline V gene sequence: CDR1 MRHNA, CDR2 SNTAGT. The CDR3 consists of 14 residues. CDR3 coding DNA: TGTGCCAGCAGTGCCGGACAGAATTTATCACCCCTCCACTTT. It specifies CASSAGQNLSPLHF.

This chain uses TRBV20-1 with TRBJ1-1; the D is unclear. The germline gives CDR1 DFQATT, CDR2 SNEGSKA (reference sequence). V lost 6 bases to trimming and J lost 7 bases, with 9 bases between them. CDR3 size: 10 residues. The CDR3 DNA follows: TGCAGTGCGTCCCGGGATGAAGCTTTCTTT. Encoded protein: CSASRDEAFF.

The gene calls are TRBV5-6 and TRBJ2-7; D not resolved. The CDR3 length is 15 residues. V lost 2 bases, J lost 0 bases, and 12 bases lay in between. CDR1 is SGHDT, CDR2 YYEEEE, per germline. This CDR3 is CASSFMAENSYEQYF. Written as DNA, the CDR3 is TGTGCCAGCAGCTTCATGGCCGAAAACTCCTACGAGCAGTACTTC.